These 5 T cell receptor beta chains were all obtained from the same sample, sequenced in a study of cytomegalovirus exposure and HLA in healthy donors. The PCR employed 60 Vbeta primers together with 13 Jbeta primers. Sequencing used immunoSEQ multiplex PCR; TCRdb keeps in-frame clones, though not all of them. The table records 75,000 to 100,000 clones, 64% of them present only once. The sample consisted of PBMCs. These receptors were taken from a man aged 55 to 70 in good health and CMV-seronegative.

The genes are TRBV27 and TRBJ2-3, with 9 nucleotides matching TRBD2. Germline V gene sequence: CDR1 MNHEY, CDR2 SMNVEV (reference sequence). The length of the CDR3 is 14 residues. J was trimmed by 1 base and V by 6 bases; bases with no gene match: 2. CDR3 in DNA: TGTGCCAGCAGCTTAGCGGGGGGCACAGATACGCAGTATTTT. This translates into CASSLAGGTDTQYF.

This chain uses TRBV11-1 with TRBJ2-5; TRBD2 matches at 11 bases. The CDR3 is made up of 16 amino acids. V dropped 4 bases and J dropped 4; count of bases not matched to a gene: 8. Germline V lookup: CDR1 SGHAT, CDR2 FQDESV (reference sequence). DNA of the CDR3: TGTGCCAGCAGCTCGGGAACTAGCGGGAGCTTAGAGACCCAGTACTTC. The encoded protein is CASSSGTSGSLETQYF.

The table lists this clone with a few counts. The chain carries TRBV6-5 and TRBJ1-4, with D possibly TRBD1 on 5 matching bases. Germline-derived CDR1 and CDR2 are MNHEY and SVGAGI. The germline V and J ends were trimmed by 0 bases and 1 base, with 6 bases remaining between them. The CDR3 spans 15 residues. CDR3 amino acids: CASSYSGGTNEKLFF. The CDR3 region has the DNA TGTGCCAGCAGTTACTCGGGGGGAACTAATGAAAAACTGTTTTTT.

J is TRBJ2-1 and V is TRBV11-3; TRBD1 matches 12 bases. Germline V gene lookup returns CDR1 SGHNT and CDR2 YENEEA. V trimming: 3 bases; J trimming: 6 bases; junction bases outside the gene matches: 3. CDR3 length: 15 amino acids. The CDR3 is CASSFPGQGANEQFF. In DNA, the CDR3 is TGTGCCAGCAGCTTTCCGGGACAGGGGGCCAATGAGCAGTTCTTC.

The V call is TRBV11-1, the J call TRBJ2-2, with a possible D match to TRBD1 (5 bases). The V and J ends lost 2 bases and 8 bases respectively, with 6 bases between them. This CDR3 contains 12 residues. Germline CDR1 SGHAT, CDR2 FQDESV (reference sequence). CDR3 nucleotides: TGTGCCAGCAGCTTACAGGGAGGGGAGCTGTTTTTT. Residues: CASSLQGGELFF.